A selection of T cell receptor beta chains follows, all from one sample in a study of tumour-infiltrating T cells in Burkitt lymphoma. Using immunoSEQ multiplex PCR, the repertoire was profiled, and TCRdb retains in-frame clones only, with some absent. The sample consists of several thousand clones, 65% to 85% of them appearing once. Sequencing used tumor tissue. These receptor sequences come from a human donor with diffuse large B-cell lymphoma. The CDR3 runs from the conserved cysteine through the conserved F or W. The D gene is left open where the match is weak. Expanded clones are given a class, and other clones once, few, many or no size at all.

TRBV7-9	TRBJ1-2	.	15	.	CASNLRDKLNYGYTF	TGTGCCAGCAACCTGAGGGACAAACTCAACTATGGCTACACCTTC
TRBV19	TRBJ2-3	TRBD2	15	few	CASSIGGGGTDTQYF	TGTGCCAGTAGTATTGGCGGGGGGGGCACAGATACGCAGTATTTT
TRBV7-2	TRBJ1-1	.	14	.	CASSYRTANTEAFF	TGTGCCAGCAGCTATAGGACAGCGAACACTGAAGCTTTCTTT
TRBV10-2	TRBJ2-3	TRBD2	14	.	CASSGLAGADTQYF	TGCGCCAGCAGCGGACTAGCGGGGGCAGATACGCAGTATTTT
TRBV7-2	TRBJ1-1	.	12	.	CASSLMSTEAFF	TGTGCCAGCAGCCTTATGAGCACTGAAGCTTTCTTT
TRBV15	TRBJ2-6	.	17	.	CATSRAGGGVGANVLTF	TGTGCCACCAGCAGAGCGGGAGGGGGCGTTGGGGCCAACGTCCTGACTTTC
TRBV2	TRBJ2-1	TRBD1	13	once	CASRGQGANEQFF	TGTGCCAGCAGGGGACAGGGGGCTAATGAGCAGTTCTTC
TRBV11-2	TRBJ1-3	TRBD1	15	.	CASSLAGGPGNTIYF	TGTGCCAGCAGCTTAGCAGGGGGTCCTGGAAACACCATATATTTT
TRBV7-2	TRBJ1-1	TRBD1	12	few	CASSPDRAEAFF	TGTGCCAGCAGCCCCGACAGGGCTGAAGCTTTCTTT
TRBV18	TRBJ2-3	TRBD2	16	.	CASPGAGAINTDTQYF	TGTGCCAGCCCAGGAGCGGGGGCGATAAACACAGATACGCAGTATTTT
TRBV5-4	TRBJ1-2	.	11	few	CASSLSRGYTF	TGTGCCAGCAGCTTGAGTCGGGGCTACACCTTC
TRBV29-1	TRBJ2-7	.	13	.	CSVRTGSSYEQYF	TGCAGCGTGCGGACTGGGAGCTCCTACGAGCAGTACTTC
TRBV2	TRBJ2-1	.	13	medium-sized	CARGVVGWDEQFF	TGTGCCCGAGGGGTTGTGGGGTGGGATGAGCAGTTCTTC
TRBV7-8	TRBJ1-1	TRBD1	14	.	CASSSRGGLTEAFF	TGTGCCAGCAGCTCCAGGGGGGGACTTACTGAAGCTTTCTTT
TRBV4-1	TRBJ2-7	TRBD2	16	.	CASSKREGQQSYEQYF	TGCGCCAGCAGCAAGAGGGAGGGCCAGCAGAGTTACGAGCAGTACTTC
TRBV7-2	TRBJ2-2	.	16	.	CATTTRWGGNTGELFF	TGTGCCACTACAACCCGGTGGGGTGGGAACACCGGGGAGCTGTTTTTT
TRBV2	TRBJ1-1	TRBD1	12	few	CASRQGGTEAFF	TGTGCCAGCCGACAGGGTGGCACTGAAGCTTTCTTT
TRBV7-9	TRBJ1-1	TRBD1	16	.	CASSMRQGPLNTEAFF	TGTGCCAGCAGCATGCGACAGGGACCTTTGAACACTGAAGCTTTCTTT
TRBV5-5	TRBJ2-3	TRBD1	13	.	CASSLIRTGGQYF	TGTGCCAGCAGCTTGATTAGGACAGGGGGACAGTATTTT
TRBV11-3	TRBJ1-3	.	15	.	CASSLDPGAGDTIYF	TGTGCCAGCAGCTTAGATCCGGGGGCTGGGGACACCATATATTTT
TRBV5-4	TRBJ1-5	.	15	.	CASSADGNSNQPQHF	TGTGCCAGCAGCGCGGACGGAAATAGCAATCAGCCCCAGCATTTT
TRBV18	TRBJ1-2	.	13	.	CASSPSQGSGYTF	TGTGCCAGCTCACCCTCACAGGGATCAGGCTACACCTTC
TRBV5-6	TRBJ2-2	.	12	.	CASSLPTGELFF	TGTGCCAGCAGCCTCCCCACCGGGGAGCTGTTTTTT
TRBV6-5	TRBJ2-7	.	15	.	CASSYSKYTPYEQYF	TGTGCCAGCAGTTACTCGAAGTACACCCCCTACGAGCAGTACTTC
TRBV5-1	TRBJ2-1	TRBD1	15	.	CASSPLGQGWNEQFF	TGCGCCAGCAGCCCTCTCGGACAGGGCTGGAATGAGCAGTTCTTC
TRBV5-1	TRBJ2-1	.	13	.	CASSLDGYNEQFF	TGCGCCAGCAGCTTGGACGGCTACAATGAGCAGTTCTTC
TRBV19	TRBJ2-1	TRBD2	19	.	CASARVSLAGSTTYNEQFF	TGTGCCAGTGCTAGAGTATCACTAGCGGGGTCGACCACTTACAATGAGCAGTTCTTC
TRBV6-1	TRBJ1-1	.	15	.	CASSDPGRVNTEAFF	TGTGCCAGCAGTGATCCGGGACGGGTGAACACTGAAGCTTTCTTT
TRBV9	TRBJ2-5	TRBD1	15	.	CASSIEAGGYETQYF	TGTGCCAGCAGCATCGAGGCAGGGGGTTATGAGACCCAGTACTTC
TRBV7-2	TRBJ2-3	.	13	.	CASSLERADTQYF	TGTGCCAGCAGCTTAGAGCGTGCCGATACGCAGTATTTT
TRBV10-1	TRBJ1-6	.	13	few	CASSISRGSPLHF	TGCGCCAGCAGTATCAGTCGGGGATCACCCCTCCACTTT
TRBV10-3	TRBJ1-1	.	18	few	CAISDRDAPGDMNTEAFF	TGTGCCATCAGTGACAGGGACGCCCCGGGGGACATGAACACTGAAGCTTTCTTT
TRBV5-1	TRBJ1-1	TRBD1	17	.	CASSLRQGAYGDTEAFF	TGCGCCAGCAGCTTGCGGCAGGGGGCCTACGGGGACACTGAAGCTTTCTTT
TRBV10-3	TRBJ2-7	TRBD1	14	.	CAISRDRGYHEQYF	TGTGCCATCAGCCGGGACAGGGGGTACCACGAGCAGTACTTC
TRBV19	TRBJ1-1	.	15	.	CASSMGQRWNTEAFF	TGTGCCAGTAGTATGGGGCAGCGGTGGAACACTGAAGCTTTCTTT
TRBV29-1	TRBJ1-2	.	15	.	CSVLPPGVSNYGYTF	TGCAGCGTTTTACCTCCAGGGGTTTCTAACTATGGCTACACCTTC
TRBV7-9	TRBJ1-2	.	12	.	CASSRGSYGYTF	TGTGCCAGCAGCCGAGGGAGCTATGGCTACACCTTC
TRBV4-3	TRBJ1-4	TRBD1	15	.	CASSRENRGSEKLFF	TGCGCCAGCAGCCGAGAAAACAGGGGGTCGGAAAAACTGTTTTTT
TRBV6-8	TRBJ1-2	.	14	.	CASSPLGPNYGYTF	TGTGCCAGCAGCCCGCTGGGTCCCAACTATGGCTACACCTTC
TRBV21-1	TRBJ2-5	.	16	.	CASSPLPGQWGKTQYF	TGTGCCAGCAGTCCCTTACCGGGACAGTGGGGAAAGACCCAGTACTTC
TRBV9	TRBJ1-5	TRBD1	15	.	CASSVGTGGNQPQHF	TGTGCCAGCAGCGTAGGTACAGGGGGCAATCAGCCCCAGCATTTT
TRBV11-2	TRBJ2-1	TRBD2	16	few	CASSQRTSGGLNEQFF	TGTGCCAGCAGCCAACGGACTAGCGGGGGCCTGAATGAGCAGTTCTTC
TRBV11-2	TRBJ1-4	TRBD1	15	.	CASSFTGGENEKLFF	TGTGCCAGCAGCTTCACAGGGGGTGAAAATGAAAAACTGTTTTTT